These 15 T cell receptor beta chains came from one sample sequenced in a study of cytomegalovirus exposure and HLA in healthy donors. PCR was performed using 60 Vbeta and 13 Jbeta primers. Profiled with immunoSEQ multiplex PCR; TCRdb holds only in-frame clones, not every one. The sample carries around 88,000 clones, less than 80% recorded once. The sample consisted of PBMCs. The receptors come from a woman in her forties in good health and CMV-seropositive.

This clone was seen a handful of times. The rearrangement uses TRBV6-1 and TRBJ1-2, with 8 positions matching TRBD1. Germline V gene sequence: CDR1 MNHNS, CDR2 SASEGT. J was trimmed by 4 bases and V by 8 bases; bases with no gene match: 6. CDR3 length: 13 amino acids. This CDR3 is CASGQGWSYGYTF. The CDR3 DNA follows: TGTGCCAGCGGACAGGGATGGTCCTATGGCTACACCTTC.

This chain links TRBV7-8 with TRBJ1-5; TRBD1 agrees at 9 bases. This CDR3 region has 15 residues. In germline, CDR1 is SGHVS, CDR2 FQNEAQ. J gave up 6 bases and V 5 bases, and 8 bases lay outside the gene matches. The CDR3: CASSRDRGKIQPQHF. The DNA for the CDR3 is TGTGCCAGCAGCAGAGACAGGGGGAAGATTCAGCCCCAGCATTTT. Full variable domain (missing parts from reference TRBV7-8 and TRBJ1-5): GAGVSQSPRYKVAKRGQDVALRCDPISGHVSLFWYQQALGQGPEFLTYFQNEAQLDKSGLPSDRFFAERPEGSVSTLKIQRTQQEDSAVYLCASSRDRGKIQPQHFGDGTRLSIL.

J is TRBJ2-3 and V is TRBV5-6; 7 bases align to TRBD2. The V gene's germline CDR1 is SGHDT and CDR2 YYEEEE. J lost 3 bases, V lost 0 bases, and 4 bases had no gene match. The CDR3 covers 15 residues. CDR3 bases: TGTGCCAGCAGCTTGGGTAGCGGGCTAACAGATACGCAGTATTTT. Translation: CASSLGSGLTDTQYF.

This clone appeared once. At one end the junction does not follow the germline gene, possibly because of a read error. The chain is built from TRBV4-1 and TRBJ1-2; no clear D. The germline V gene encodes CDR1 MGHRA and CDR2 YSYEKL. The CDR3 is made up of 13 amino acids. The CDR3 region is CASSQGGELQAHF. CDR3 coding DNA: TGCGCCAGCAGCCAAGGGGGAGAGCTCCAGGCGCACTTC.

The chain couples TRBV9 to TRBJ2-7, with TRBD2 as a possible D gene (6 bases). The V gene lost 0 bases and the J gene lost 1 base, with 8 bases spanning the gap. Germline loops: CDR1 SGDLS, CDR2 YYNGEE. The CDR3 extends over 14 amino acids. CDR3 nucleotides: TGTGCCAGCAGCGTAGGGGGGGATTCCTACGAGCAGTACTTC. Translation gives CASSVGGDSYEQYF.

The chain has TRBV7-8 and TRBJ1-5; D is possibly TRBD1 (6 bases). The germline gives CDR1 SGHVS, CDR2 FQNEAQ. V lost 3 bases and J 0 bases, leaving 9 bases between the germline ends. This CDR3 has 15 residues. CDR3 region: CASSLDSYSNQPQHF. The CDR3 DNA reads as TGTGCCAGCAGCTTGGACAGCTATAGCAATCAGCCCCAGCATTTT.

The V call is TRBV4-1, the J call TRBJ2-1; TRBD2 matches 13 bases. CDR3 length: 15 residues. CDR1 and CDR2 from the germline V gene are MGHRA and YSYEKL. V shed 3 bases and J 6 bases; nucleotides not matched to a gene: 2. The CDR3 nucleotides read TGCGCCAGCAGCCACCGGACTAGCGGGAGCAATGAGCAGTTCTTC. Translating it yields CASSHRTSGSNEQFF.

This chain links TRBV7-8 with TRBJ2-5, with 10 bases lining up with TRBD2. V shed 5 bases and J 3 bases; nucleotides not matched to a gene: 3. The CDR3 contains 14 residues. CDR1 and CDR2 from the germline V gene are SGHVS and FQNEAQ. The CDR3 region has the DNA TGTGCCAGCAGCCCTCTAGCGGGAGAAGAGACCCAGTACTTC. Protein product: CASSPLAGEETQYF.

V is TRBV19 and J is TRBJ2-5; TRBD2 aligns across 12 bases. The CDR3 runs 18 residues. Germline V gene sequence: CDR1 LNHDA, CDR2 SQIVND (reference sequence). V lost 1 base to trimming and J lost 4 bases; unmatched junction nucleotides: 10. The CDR3 here is CASSIGPSGRGVGETQYF. The CDR3 DNA reads TGTGCCAGTAGTATAGGCCCTAGCGGGAGGGGCGTTGGAGAGACCCAGTACTTC.

V and J are TRBV29-1 and TRBJ2-1; 13 bases map to TRBD2. CDR1 and CDR2 (germline): SQVTM, ANQGSEA. J gave up 0 bases and V 3 bases, and 23 bases lay outside the gene matches. The CDR3 totals 23 residues. This chain's CDR3 is CSVDSPGQAGTSGTWASYNEQFF. Written as DNA, the CDR3 is TGCAGCGTTGATAGCCCCGGACAGGCCGGGACTAGCGGGACATGGGCCTCCTACAATGAGCAGTTCTTC.

The chain employs TRBV9 and TRBJ1-2; D is undetermined. This CDR3 comprises 13 residues. Trimming removed 3 bases from V and 2 bases from J, with 8 bases in between. CDR1 is SGDLS, CDR2 YYNGEE, per germline. This chain's CDR3 is CASSGRENYGYTF. The CDR3 DNA sequence: TGTGCCAGCAGCGGACGGGAAAACTATGGCTACACCTTC.

The rearrangement links TRBV5-4 to TRBJ2-6; D unclear. CDR1 is SGHNT and CDR2 is YYREEE in the germline V gene (reference sequence). The V and J ends lost 2 bases and 2 bases respectively, with 11 bases between them. This CDR3 comprises 16 residues. CDR3 coding DNA: TGTGCCAGCAGCTTAGAGAGTTCACCTGGGGCCAACGTCCTGACTTTC. It is translated as CASSLESSPGANVLTF.

As regards this clone: This may come from a read error, since a much larger clone is one base off. Other DNA sequences of this sample code for an identical CDR3. The J gene is TRBJ2-5, the V gene TRBV28; D remains ambiguous. Germline CDR1 and CDR2: MDHEN and SYDVKM. The ends were cut back, 4 bases at V and 3 bases at J, with 3 bases in the middle. CDR3 length: 11 amino acids. The DNA for the CDR3 is TGTGCCAGCAGTTCAGAAGAGACCCAGTACTTC. Residues: CASSSEETQYF.

The genes are TRBV5-5 and TRBJ2-5; TRBD2 matches at 11 bases. V lost 3 bases to trimming and J lost 5 bases; unmatched junction nucleotides: 18. Germline V gene data show CDR1 as SGHKS and CDR2 as YYEKEE (reference sequence). CDR3 length: 19 amino acids. CDR3 coding DNA: TGTGCCAGCAGCTCACTTCAGATAATAGCGGGAGGGCCGGGGGAGACCCAGTACTTC. Translating gives CASSSLQIIAGGPGETQYF. The full variable domain, in which reference TRBV5-5 and TRBJ2-5 provide the parts outside the CDR3, is DAGVTQSPTHLIKTRGQQVTLRCSPISGHKSVSWYQQVLGQGPQFIFQYYEKEERGRGNFPDRFSARQFPNYSSELNVNALLLGDSALYLCASSSLQIIAGGPGETQYFGPGTRLLVL.

The chain combines TRBV18 with TRBJ1-2, with 10 bases lining up with TRBD1. CDR3 length: 16 residues. In germline, CDR1 is KGHSH, CDR2 LQKENI. The V and J ends lost 3 bases and 5 bases, in that order; junction bases with no gene match: 9. The CDR3 DNA follows: TGTGCCAGCTCACCCGGGACAGGGGCGAAAATTTATGGCTACACCTTC. It specifies CASSPGTGAKIYGYTF. The whole variable domain, filled in from reference TRBV18 and TRBJ1-2, reads NAGVMQNPRHLVRRRGQEARLRCSPMKGHSHVYWYRQLPEEGLKFMVYLQKENIIDESGMPKERFSAEFPKEGPSILRIQQVVRGDSAAYFCASSPGTGAKIYGYTFGSGTRLTVV.